This is a list of T cell receptor beta chains from one sample in a study of T cells after yellow fever vaccination. Using its own MiXCR run on the 5' RACE reads, TCRdb lists one record per CDR3 protein. The sample contains about 360,000 distinct CDR3 sequences, under 7.5% of which appear only once. The sequences come from PBMCs, collected 5 days after the yellow fever booster vaccination. The receptors originated from a man aged 25-45 years who received the YFV17D yellow fever vaccine. Both conserved end residues are part of each CDR3. A D gene is named only where the DNA matches it firmly. Size tells how often a clone was seen (once, few, many) or the class of an expanded clone, and some rows leave it out.

. TRBJ2-3 TRBV5-1 . TGCGCCAGCAGCTTGGGGCAGCCCGCGAGGACGGATACGCAGTATTTT CASSLGQPARTDTQYF
few TRBJ2-1 TRBV30 . TGTGCCTGGGATTCAGGGGGGGGTTACAATGAGCAGTTCTTC CAWDSGGGYNEQFF
. TRBJ2-1 TRBV19 TRBD2 TGTGCCAGTAGTATCTCGACTAGCGGGTGGGTCAATGAGCAGTTCTTC CASSISTSGWVNEQFF
. TRBJ2-3 TRBV5-1 TRBD2 TGCGCCAGCAGCGTCACGGGACTAGCGGGAGGTAGCGATACGCAGTATTTT CASSVTGLAGGSDTQYF
few TRBJ1-3 TRBV7-2 . TGTGCCAGCAGCTCCGACGTTTTTGGAAACACCATATATTTT CASSSDVFGNTIYF
. TRBJ2-1 TRBV4-3 . TGCGCCAGCAGCCTATCCCGGGGTAGCGGATTGGGGAATGAGCAGTTCTTC CASSLSRGSGLGNEQFF
many TRBJ2-7 TRBV5-1 . TGCGCCAGCAGCTGGGACAACGAGCAGTACTTC CASSWDNEQYF
few TRBJ2-1 TRBV20-1 TRBD2 TGCAGTGCTAGAGATGGGACTAGCGGGGGGAATGAGCAGTTCTTC CSARDGTSGGNEQFF
many TRBJ2-4 TRBV20-1 . TGCAGCCGCGGGGAACGAGCCAAAAACATTCAGTACTTC CSRGERAKNIQYF
. TRBJ2-6 TRBV28 . TGTGCCAGCAGTTTTCGGACAGCCTCTGGGGCCAACGTCCTGACTTTC CASSFRTASGANVLTF
many TRBJ1-6 TRBV5-1 . TGCGCCAGCAGCTTGGTCAGGGGTTCACCCCTCCACTTT CASSLVRGSPLHF
. TRBJ2-2 TRBV9 . TGTGCCAGCAGCGCCAGGGGGGACACCGGGGAGCTGTTTTTT CASSARGDTGELFF
few TRBJ2-1 TRBV5-1 . TGCGCCAGCAGCTTGGGGGCACGCTCGGAAATGCAGTTCTTC CASSLGARSEMQFF
few TRBJ1-2 TRBV20-1 TRBD1 TGCAGTGTGGATTCAACTCACCGTTCGGGACAGGGAAACTATGGCTACACCTTC CSVDSTHRSGQGNYGYTF
many TRBJ2-7 TRBV7-8 . TGTGCCAGCAGCCCTAAGGCCTACGAGCAGTACTTC CASSPKAYEQYF
few TRBJ1-5 TRBV10-3 . TGTGCCATCAGTGAGTCGACTGGGACGAGCAATCAGCCCCAGCATTTT CAISESTGTSNQPQHF
. TRBJ2-1 TRBV7-2 TRBD1 TGTGCCAGCAGCTTCCGACAGGGCTCCTACAATGAGCAGTTCTTC CASSFRQGSYNEQFF
. TRBJ1-4 TRBV11-2 TRBD1 TGTGCCAGCAGCCCGAACAGGGGCACCCGGGAAAAACTGTTTTTT CASSPNRGTREKLFF
many TRBJ2-1 TRBV7-2 TRBD2 TGTGCCAGCAGCTTATGGGGAGGGGACTACAATGAGCAGTTCTTC CASSLWGGDYNEQFF
few TRBJ2-3 TRBV7-2 TRBD2 TGTGCCAGCAGCTCTCAGCGGGGGTTCACAGATACGCAGTATTTT CASSSQRGFTDTQYF
. TRBJ2-7 TRBV5-1 . TGCGCCAGCAGCTTGGCCGATAGGGGTCCCAACGAGCAGTACTTC CASSLADRGPNEQYF
. TRBJ2-1 TRBV7-2 TRBD2 TGTGCCAGCAGCTCATCCGGGACTAGCATTGATGAGCAGTTCTTC CASSSSGTSIDEQFF
few TRBJ2-1 TRBV28 TRBD1 TGTGCCTCTGGGACAGGCTCCTACAATGAGCAGTTCTTC CASGTGSYNEQFF
. TRBJ2-3 TRBV6-5 . TGTGCCAGCAGTTACTCGGGGTCGCAGATTACGCAGTATTTT CASSYSGSQITQYF
few TRBJ2-1 TRBV18 . TGTGCCAGCTCACCAAGTGCAGCCCGCTCCTACAATGAGCAGTTCTTC CASSPSAARSYNEQFF
. TRBJ2-1 TRBV28 . TGTGCCAGCAGTCCATATACTAGCTTAGATGAGCAGTTCTTC CASSPYTSLDEQFF
. TRBJ2-3 TRBV7-2 . TGTGCCAGCAGCTTAGCCCCCGGGACCAACACAGATACGCAGTATTTT CASSLAPGTNTDTQYF
. TRBJ2-1 TRBV20-1 . TGCAGTGCTAGAGATCGGGTGGGAAGGTCCTACAATGAGCAGTTCTTC CSARDRVGRSYNEQFF